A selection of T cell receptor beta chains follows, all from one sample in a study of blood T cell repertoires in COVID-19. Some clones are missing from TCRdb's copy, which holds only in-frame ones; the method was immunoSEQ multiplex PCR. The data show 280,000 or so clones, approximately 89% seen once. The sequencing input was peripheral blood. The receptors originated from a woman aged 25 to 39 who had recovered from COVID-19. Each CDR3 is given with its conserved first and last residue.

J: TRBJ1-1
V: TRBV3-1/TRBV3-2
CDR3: CASSQDIIQYTEAFF

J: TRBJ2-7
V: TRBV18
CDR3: CASSPTGTHSLEQYF

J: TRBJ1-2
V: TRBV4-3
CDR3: CASSQDLHNLYGYTF

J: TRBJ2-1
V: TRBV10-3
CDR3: CAISESVSNEQFF

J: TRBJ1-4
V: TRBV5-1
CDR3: CASSLTGGGEKLFF

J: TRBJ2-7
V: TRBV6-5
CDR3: CASSYSGRAYEQYF

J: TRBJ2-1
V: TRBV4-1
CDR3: CASSQVNLVKFTEQFF

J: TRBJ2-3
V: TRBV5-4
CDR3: CASSLDGGGATDTQYF

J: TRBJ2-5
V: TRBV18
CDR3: CASSLGQQETQYF

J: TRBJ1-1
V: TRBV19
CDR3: CASSVQRNTEAFF

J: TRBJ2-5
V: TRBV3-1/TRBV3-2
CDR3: CASSHPRGRGGQETQYF

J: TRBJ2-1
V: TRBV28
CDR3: CASSSATGLTVLHEQFF

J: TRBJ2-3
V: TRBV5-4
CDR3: CASSSGLAGGRGTDTQYF

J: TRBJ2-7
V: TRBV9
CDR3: CASSAGIASYEQYF

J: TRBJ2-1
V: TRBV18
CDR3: CASSPPGTASYNEQFF

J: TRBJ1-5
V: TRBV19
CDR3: CASSIQGGLNQPQHF